These 13 T cell receptor beta chains originate from one sample sequenced in a study of T cell changes during pregnancy in multiple sclerosis. Generated by immunoSEQ multiplex PCR, the TCRdb table keeps only in-frame clones and is missing some. There are about 48,000 clones in the sample; roughly 92% occur only once, and approximately 0.9% lies in the top ten. The sequenced sample was CD4+ T cells from peripheral blood mononuclear cells, obtained in the second trimester of pregnancy. The receptors come from a female donor in good health, enrolled as a control in a pregnancy study.

The chain has TRBV29-1 and TRBJ2-7; the D gene is possibly TRBD1 (5 bases). V gave up 6 bases and J gave up 0 bases, with 12 bases separating them. There are 13 residues in the CDR3. Germline V lookup: CDR1 SQVTM, CDR2 ANQGSEA. The CDR3 DNA is TGCAGCGTGTTCCACAGGAGCTCCTACGAGCAGTACTTC. Its protein is CSVFHRSSYEQYF.

The chain uses TRBV30 and TRBJ1-4; 8 nucleotides align to TRBD1. Trimming took 2 bases from V and 10 from J; bases not matched to a gene: 3. CDR3 length equals 12 residues. The germline CDR1 and CDR2 sequences are GTSNPN and SVGIG (reference sequence). As DNA, the CDR3 is TGTGCCTGGAGTCTACAGGGGGTAAAACTGTTTTTT. This gives the protein CAWSLQGVKLFF.

The chain is built from TRBV6-6 and TRBJ1-4; D unresolved. Germline CDR1 MNHNY, CDR2 SVGAGI (reference sequence). V dropped 4 bases and J dropped 0 bases, with 9 bases sitting between them. CDR3 length: 15 residues. The CDR3 protein is CASSFLTATNEKLFF. The CDR3 DNA sequence: TGTGCCAGCAGTTTTCTCACTGCAACTAATGAAAAACTGTTTTTT.

The CDR3 DNA reads as TGTGCCAGCAGCTTGACAGCGGCCTACGAGCAGTACTTC. This gives the protein CASSLTAAYEQYF. This sequence joins TRBV5-5 and TRBJ2-7, with a tentative D call TRBD2 (5 bases). Trimming cost V 1 base and J 2 bases, with 7 bases left between them. Germline V gene data show CDR1 as SGHKS and CDR2 as YYEKEE (reference sequence). The CDR3 contains 13 residues.

The CDR3 reads CASSNRESGQYF. The CDR3 DNA is TGTGCCAGCAGCAACAGGGAATCGGGGCAGTACTTC. This chain uses TRBV7-2 with TRBJ2-7; a possible D gene is TRBD1 (6 bases). Between the trimmed V and J ends, which lost 5 bases and 9 bases, there was a span of 14 bases. Germline V gene lookup returns CDR1 SGHTA and CDR2 FQGNSA. There are 12 residues in the CDR3.

The chain combines TRBV19 with TRBJ2-2; TRBD2 might be the D (5 bases). This CDR3 spans 14 amino acids. In germline, CDR1 is LNHDA, CDR2 SQIVND (reference sequence). Trimming pared 4 bases from V and 5 bases from J, leaving 11 bases between. The CDR3 protein is CASSTDWETGELFF. CDR3 nucleotides: TGTGCCAGTAGTACTGACTGGGAGACCGGGGAGCTGTTTTTT.

The chain recombines TRBV28 with TRBJ1-2, with D maybe TRBD1 (6 bases). Germline V lookup: CDR1 MDHEN, CDR2 SYDVKM. The CDR3 contains 11 residues. V shed 9 bases and J shed 5 bases, with 10 bases lying between them. The CDR3 nucleotides are TGTGCCAGTTCCACAGGGTATGGCTACACCTTC. Its protein is CASSTGYGYTF.

Within the sample, this clone is medium-sized. V usage is TRBV6-1 and J usage is TRBJ2-3, with 14 bases identical to TRBD2. The CDR3 spans 15 residues. Trimming removed 4 bases from V and 4 bases from J; junction bases left unmatched: 1. Germline-derived CDR1 and CDR2 are MNHNS and SASEGT. CDR3 coding DNA: TGTGCCAGCAGTGGACTAGCGGGGGGGCCAGATACGCAGTATTTT. Translating it yields CASSGLAGGPDTQYF.

The chain employs TRBV19 and TRBJ2-3; 7 nucleotides line up with TRBD2. Per the germline V gene, CDR1 is LNHDA and CDR2 is SQIVND (reference sequence). V lost 3 bases to trimming and J lost 0 bases; unmatched junction nucleotides: 6. This CDR3 has 16 residues. In DNA, the CDR3 is TGTGCCAGTAGTATCGGGAGCGGGGTTAGCACAGATACGCAGTATTTT. It encodes CASSIGSGVSTDTQYF.

The V call is TRBV9, the J call TRBJ2-5, with 16 bases lining up with TRBD2. This CDR3 has 19 residues. With V trimmed by 3 bases and J by 4 bases, 12 bases remained unmatched. Germline CDR1 SGDLS, CDR2 YYNGEE. In DNA, the CDR3 is TGTGCCAGCAGCGCTCGAGGGACTAGCGGGGGGGCCTTTTTAGAGACCCAGTACTTC. Translating it yields CASSARGTSGGAFLETQYF.

This clone appeared a few times. The chain combines TRBV28 with TRBJ2-5, with TRBD1 as a possible D gene (6 bases). CDR1 MDHEN and CDR2 SYDVKM come from the germline V gene. The V gene lost 8 bases and the J gene lost 3 bases, with 19 bases spanning the gap. This CDR3 contains 15 residues. CDR3 amino acids: CASSEPSGTKETQYF. The CDR3 DNA reads TGTGCCAGCTCTGAACCGTCCGGGACAAAAGAGACCCAGTACTTC.

This clone showed up just once. The genes are TRBV4-3 and TRBJ2-7; 10 bases are a match to TRBD2. The ends lost 4 bases at V and 5 bases at J; junction bases unmatched: 17. Per germline, CDR1 LGHNA and CDR2 YSLEER. CDR3 length equals 18 residues. CDR3 coding DNA: TGCGCCAGCAGCCCGGAAGTAGTTGGAGCGGGAGGGACCCACGAGCAGTACTTC. Its translation: CASSPEVVGAGGTHEQYF.

The chain uses TRBV7-2 and TRBJ1-6; D is perhaps TRBD1 (6 bases). CDR3 length: 13 amino acids. Trimming shortened V by 5 bases and J by 12 bases, and 14 bases separated the two germline ends. Germline assignment: CDR1 SGHTA and CDR2 FQGNSA. The CDR3 reads CASSRGRGLPLHF. CDR3 in DNA: TGTGCCAGCAGCCGGGGTAGGGGGTTACCCCTCCACTTT.